These T cell receptor beta chains were read from a single sample in a study of blood T cell repertoires in COVID-19. Here immunoSEQ multiplex PCR was the method, and the copy in TCRdb shows in-frame clones only, minus some. The sample gives tens of thousands of clones, 90% of which show up once; roughly 1.3% is in the top ten. Sequenced sample: peripheral blood. These receptors all stem from a man aged 60 to 75 with acute or convalescent COVID-19. Each CDR3 is given with its conserved first and last residue.

>TRBJ1-4|TRBV7-4
CASSRSVGRTVKLFF
>TRBJ1-1|TRBV5-6
CASSFYNTEAFF
>TRBJ2-7|TRBV4-1
CASSQDLGLGYEQYF
>TRBJ1-1|TRBV3-1/TRBV3-2
CASSPRGLSEAFF
>TRBJ2-5|TRBV7-2
CASNLVTSGGQTQYF
>TRBJ2-1|TRBV10-3
CAISTGSNNEQFF
>TRBJ2-1|TRBV19
CASSMVLSSYNEQFF
>TRBJ2-2|TRBV5-1
CASSPQRGDTGELFF
>TRBJ1-5|TRBV19
CASQGGHTSNQPQHF
>TRBJ2-7|TRBV6-5
CASSYISGGRAYEQYF
>TRBJ1-1|TRBV4-1
CASSQVVGTGGERTEAFF